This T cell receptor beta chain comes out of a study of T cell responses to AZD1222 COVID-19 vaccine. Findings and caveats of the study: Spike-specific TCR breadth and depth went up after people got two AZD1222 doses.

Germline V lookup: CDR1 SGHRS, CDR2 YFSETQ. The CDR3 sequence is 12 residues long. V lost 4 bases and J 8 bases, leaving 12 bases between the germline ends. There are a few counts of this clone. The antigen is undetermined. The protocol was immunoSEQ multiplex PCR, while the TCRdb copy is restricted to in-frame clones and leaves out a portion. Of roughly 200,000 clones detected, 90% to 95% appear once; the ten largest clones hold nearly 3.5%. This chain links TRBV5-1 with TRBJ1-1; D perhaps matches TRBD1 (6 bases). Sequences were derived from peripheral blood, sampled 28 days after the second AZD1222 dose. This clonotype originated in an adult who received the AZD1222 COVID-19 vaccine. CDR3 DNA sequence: TGCGCCAGCAGCGCCTCCGGGACAGAAGCTTTCTTT. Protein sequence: CASSASGTEAFF.